This T cell receptor beta chain was captured in a study of blood T cell dynamics during melanoma immunotherapy (TCRdb year 2020). Turning to the overall study: Patients with metastatic melanoma were treated with first-line pembrolizumab or nivolumab plus ipilimumab as standard of care in the United Kingdom. The training cohort was made up of consecutive patients, while a further independent group of patients from the same centre was pooled to form an external validation set. To find early correlates of response, peripheral T cell receptor repertoires were profiled in metastatic melanoma patients before and after one cycle of checkpoint inhibitor therapy.

The time point tag for this specimen amounts to: week 3, after first cycle of checkpoint inhibitor. Blood samples were collected before treatment (T0) and at week 3 (W3), after the first cycle of checkpoint blockade. Except for two patients with rapid clinical progression, response was assessed 12 weeks after the first infusion by RECIST 1.1; disease control meant complete response, partial response or stable disease. Any patient who had received prior systemic cancer treatment, was on concomitant immunosuppressant therapy or had synchronous other active malignancies was excluded. To track both circulating cells and T cell turnover, TCR beta was sequenced from bulk PBMC as well as from plasma cell-free DNA. Lymphoprep and SepMate tubes were used to isolate PBMC from blood, and red cell lysis was then performed. QIAamp DNA Blood Mini kits were used to extract DNA from PBMC and sorted T cell subsets.

Every bulk PBMC sample had a fixed 350 ng of DNA loaded. Following the manufacturer instructions, the immunoSEQ TCRb Assay kit was used to amplify TCR beta CDR3 sequences from genomic DNA. The KAPA Library Quantification Kit for Illumina platforms was used to quantify the pooled libraries by qPCR. Sequencing of the pooled libraries was done on an Illumina NextSeq 500, with clustering at roughly 0.55-1.1 pM. The study's own analysis went as follows. TCR data were analyzed with immunoSEQ ANALYZER and the R LymphoSeq package. A rearrangement efficiency score was calculated as productive divided by the sum of productive and non-productive CDR3 sequences. Within each patient, timepoints were compared pairwise for clonality, measured with the Gini coefficient, and for diversity, measured with the Renyi index at alpha=1. In LymphoSeq, clonal relatedness was computed with an edit distance of 3 and repertoire similarity was computed with the Bhattacharyya coefficient. To classify response, a linear discriminant analysis based on week-3 changes in clonality and diversity was built with the R MASS and caret packages. TCRdb retrieved this table from immuneACCESS and kept in-frame rearrangements only. Not all clones are present; in checked studies, unresolved V genes account for under half, and no reason is known for the remainder. V, J and clone size are those of that table, while D and trimming were read from the DNA. Recorded for this sample are thousands of clones; 70% to 90% of them occurred a single time. The top ten clones comprise approximately 2.2% of the sample.

Broad study findings and their caveats: The study was unable to establish whether the T cell clones driving the repertoire changes were melanoma-specific or instead reflected general immune activation. The relatively small sample size was acknowledged as potentially limiting generalization of the results. A bifurcated reorganization of the PBMC repertoire at W3, with increased clonality or increased diversity, was observed in patients who later achieved disease control, unlike in progressors.

CDR1 SNHLY and CDR2 FYNNEI are derived from the germline V gene. V loses 3 bases, J loses 4 bases, and the germline ends lie 13 bases apart. The CDR3 covers 15 residues, taking in both the cysteine and the phenylalanine. Just CDR3 DNA is preserved here, 45 bases in frame from base 1. Concerning this clone: The antigen it binds to is not known. No base qualities exist here, and no much larger clone lies one base off it.

This TCR derives from a human donor with melanoma. The sequence joins TRBV2 to TRBJ1-5; the D gene cannot be resolved reliably. Sequenced material: blood, taken from a patient treated with checkpoint blockade. The CDR3 protein: CASSDAVSVNQPQHF. The DNA is TGTGCCAGCAGTGATGCGGTCTCTGTAAATCAGCCCCAGCATTTT.